This T cell receptor (beta chain) was recovered during a study of beta chain features in type 1 diabetes (dated by TCRdb to the late 2010s). Turning to the overall study: Mean age, gender distribution, total cell number and subset yield did not differ between patients and healthy donors. A total of roughly 98,000,000 sorted cells were examined across all samples, and a strong correlation was observed between cell number per subset and RNA yield. The study compared the TCRB repertoires of sorted circulating CD4+ T cell subsets in recently diagnosed type 1 diabetes patients with those in matched healthy donors. Regulatory and stem cell-like memory subsets were obtained from only 8 patients and about 8 healthy donors, while naive and central memory subsets were obtained from all 28 donors.

A single peripheral blood draw of about 116 mL on average was collected from each donor into heparinised tubes. Using a panel that included CD45RO, CCR7, CD25, CD127, CD95 and CD27, naive, central memory, regulatory and stem cell-like memory CD4+ T cells were sorted on a BD FACSAria II. Purity was above 95% for every sorted population. PBMCs were separated immediately by Lymphoprep density gradient centrifugation and were stained directly, without being cultured. So that batch effects would be minimized, each experiment stained and sorted samples in pairs, pairing one healthy donor with one patient. As for this clone: Its antigen is currently not known. Base quality data are lacking; no much larger clone is found one base away.

The full study reports these points: Because the HLA sub-analyses included only small numbers of individuals, any influence of HLA type on TCRB rearrangement was left unresolved. In all four CD4+ subsets, TCRB CDR3 length was moderately but significantly shorter in type 1 diabetes patients. Because cDNA was sequenced instead of genomic DNA, highly expressing activated cells could be over-represented, though the groups showed no difference in activation or CD3 levels. Shorter templates might be favored by PCR, yet because patient and control samples were amplified and corrected together, any such skew would affect both groups equally. Naive, central memory and regulatory TCRB repertoires appeared more similar among patients than among healthy donors. At VDJ recombination sites, type 1 diabetes patients had fewer insertions and more deleted nucleotides, which implies abnormalities in thymic rearrangement.

The CDR1 and CDR2 encoded by the germline V gene (reference sequence) are LNHDA and SQIVND. The CDR3 sequence holds 15 residues, the cysteine and phenylalanine included. This entry keeps only the CDR3 DNA: 45 bases, framed from base 1. V and J are trimmed by 5 bases and 3 bases, and the gene matches miss 4 bases of the junction. The entire amount of isolated RNA was reverse transcribed using the High Capacity cDNA Reverse Transcription Kit, so the sequenced TCRB transcripts were expressed ones. Stem cell-like memory T cell samples underwent survey-depth immunoSEQ sequencing, averaging about 1 million total reads per sample. After sorted cells were lysed in RLT buffer, RNA was extracted with DNase-treated RNeasy Micro or Mini kits, with the choice depending on cell number. Each cell subset was processed separately to prevent cross-contamination, with patient and healthy donor samples processed together. The immunoSEQ multiplex PCR was used to amplify TCRB sequences from cDNA, yielding 87-bp fragments that span the CDR3 region. Sequencing of the amplicons was performed on the Illumina HiSeq platform. On the study's bioinformatics: Synthetic template baselines were used to correct PCR bias computationally, reads within Hamming distance 2 were collapsed, and singletons that could not be merged were discarded. Reads were aligned to IMGT to assign V, D and J genes, CDR3 length, and insertions or deletions at six rearrangement sites. Within each subset, clonotype counts were normalized to the number of sorted cells before true diversity and Gini coefficients were calculated with the tcR R package. Repertoire sharing was quantified using the overlap coefficient calculated on TCRB nucleotide sequences. TCRdb's version of the immuneACCESS table is confined to in-frame rearrangements and falls short of the full clone set. An unresolved V gene accounts for under half of the shortfall where checked; the remainder is of unknown origin. That table supplies the V and J calls and clone size; D and trimming were determined from the DNA. A total of over 40,000 clones appear in this sample, roughly 50% of them only once. The top ten constitute about 0.25% of the sample.

This receptor chain uses TRBV19 and TRBJ2-3; TRBD2 fits 11 bases in the junction. The sequenced material came from stem cell memory CD4+ T cells from blood. Reading the label with the study, this specimen's cell subset or site is: stem cell-like memory CD4+ T cells. The sequence was collected from a woman aged 25 to 39 in good health. CDR3 loop: CASSVASGRTDTQYF. DNA sequence: TGTGCCAGTAGTGTAGCTAGCGGGAGGACAGATACGCAGTATTTT.